This T cell receptor beta chain was identified during a study of blood T cell repertoires in COVID-19. At the level of the study: From the United States, Italy and Spain came samples of acute and convalescent COVID-19.

The protocol was immunoSEQ multiplex PCR, while the TCRdb copy is restricted to in-frame clones and leaves out a portion. Among fewer than 200,000 clones listed, around four fifths were seen once. This CDR3 has 16 amino acids. Deletions cut 1 base from V and 0 bases from J, with 9 bases between. Germline loops: CDR1 SGHNT, CDR2 YENEEA. Participant-reported clinical history was the basis for cohort assignment. This receptor was obtained from a woman aged 45 to 65 in a cohort exposed to, infected with or recovered from COVID-19 (not recorded which). The rearrangement uses TRBV11-3 and TRBJ2-2; D is possibly TRBD2 (5 bases). Specimen: PBMCs or T cells enriched from blood (not recorded which). Written as DNA, the CDR3 is TGTGCCAGCAGCTTAGGGGGAGATACGAACACCGGGGAGCTGTTTTTT. Protein sequence: CASSLGGDTNTGELFF.